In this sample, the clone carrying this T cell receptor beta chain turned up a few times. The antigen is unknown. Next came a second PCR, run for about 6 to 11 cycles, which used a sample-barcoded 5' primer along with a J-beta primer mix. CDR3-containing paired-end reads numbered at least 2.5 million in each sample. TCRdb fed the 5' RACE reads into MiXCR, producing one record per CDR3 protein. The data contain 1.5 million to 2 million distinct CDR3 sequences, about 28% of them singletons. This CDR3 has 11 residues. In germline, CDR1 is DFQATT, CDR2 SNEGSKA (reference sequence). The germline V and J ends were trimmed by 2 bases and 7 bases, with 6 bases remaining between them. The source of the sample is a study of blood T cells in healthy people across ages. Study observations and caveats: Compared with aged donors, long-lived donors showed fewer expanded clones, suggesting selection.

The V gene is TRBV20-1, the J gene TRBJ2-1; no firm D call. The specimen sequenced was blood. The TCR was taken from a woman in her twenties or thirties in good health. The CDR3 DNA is TGCAGTGCTAGATATGAGAATGAGCAGTTCTTC. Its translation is CSARYENEQFF.